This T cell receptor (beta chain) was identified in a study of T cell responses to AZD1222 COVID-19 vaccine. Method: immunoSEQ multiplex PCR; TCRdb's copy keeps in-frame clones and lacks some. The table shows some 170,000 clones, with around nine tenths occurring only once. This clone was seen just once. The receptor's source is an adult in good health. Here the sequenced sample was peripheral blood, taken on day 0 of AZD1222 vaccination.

CDR3: CASSQDSGNTIYF. As DNA, the CDR3 is TGTGCCAGCAGCCAAGACTCTGGAAACACCATATATTTT. The chain carries TRBV3-1 (or the pseudogene TRBV3-2) and TRBJ1-3; D gene unclear. Germline V gives CDR1 LGHDT, CDR2 YNNKEL (reference sequence). V was cut by 0 bases and J by 0 bases, with 0 bases left in between. The CDR3 spans 13 residues.